This TCR beta chain came from a study of CXCR3-negative and CXCR3-positive naive CD8 T cells. The study, taken as a whole, reports: For memory CD8+ cells diversity was much lower, but both naive subsets had comparably high diversity. Whereas memory cells differed, naive CXCR3-negative and CXCR3-positive cells shared similar TRBV-TRBJ usage. Hydrophobicity was higher for TRB CDR3s found in CXCR3-positive naive cells than in CXCR3-negative naive cells.

Germline V lookup: CDR1 DFQATT, CDR2 SNEGSKA (reference sequence). This CDR3 comprises 13 residues. All CD8+ T cell subsets were sorted in triplicate at 300,000 to 350,000 cells each. The authors prepared UMI-labeled TRB cDNA libraries by 5' RACE. TCRdb re-called the 5' RACE reads and catalogs CDR3 proteins one per entry, DNA excluded. The listing records tens of thousands of distinct CDR3 sequences. As regards this clonotype: Antigen unknown.

The TCR sequence derives from a human donor in good health. Some clones in this sample may be carry-over from other donors' samples. Material: naive CXCR3+ CD8+ T cells from blood. Subset described: CD45RO-CCR7+CD27+CD95- naive CD8+ T cells expressing CXCR3 (TNR3+). The J gene is TRBJ2-5, the V gene TRBV20-1. The CDR3: CSASSQNQETQYF.